This T cell receptor beta chain was retrieved from a study of blood T cell repertoires in COVID-19. Across the whole study: PBMCs, B-cell-depleted T cells, or T cells provided the cDNA or gDNA that made up the material.

CDR1 SGHTS and CDR2 YDEGEE come from the germline V gene. The trim removed 0 bases at V and 4 bases at J, leaving 2 bases unmatched. The CDR3 spans 17 residues. The repertoire was sequenced with immunoSEQ multiplex PCR; TCRdb's copy has only in-frame clones and lacks some. The data contain around 300,000 clones, 90% of them singletons. Sequenced sample: peripheral blood. The clonotype was recovered from a woman aged 40 to 50 with COVID-19, enrolled during active disease. The V gene is TRBV5-8, the J gene TRBJ2-1; TRBD2 matches at 15 bases. This CDR3 reads CASSLGGTSGGYNEQFF. The CDR3 nucleotides are TGTGCCAGCAGCTTGGGAGGGACTAGCGGGGGGTACAATGAGCAGTTCTTC.